These 21 T cell receptor beta chains were sequenced from one sample in a study of T-cell reconstitution after alpha-beta-depleted transplantation in children. Researchers prepared the TCRbeta library using unique molecular identifiers, the study reports. TCRdb itself ran the PCR reads through MiXCR, one entry per CDR3 protein. Of a few hundred thousand distinct CDR3 sequences listed, about a tenth are singletons. The sample in question was PBMCs from the stem cell graft donor, obtained from the stem cell graft. The receptors were sampled from a human donor who donated a stem cell graft to a child with acute lymphoblastic leukemia.

In this sample, this clonotype turned up a few times. CDR3 residues: CSARNGRETQYF. CDR3 coding DNA: TGCAGTGCTAGAAACGGGCGAGAGACCCAGTACTTC. The chain uses TRBV20-1 and TRBJ2-5; D unresolved. Trimming stripped 2 bases from V and 4 bases from J, with 8 bases between. Looked up from germline, CDR1 is DFQATT and CDR2 is SNEGSKA (reference sequence). The CDR3 runs to 12 residues.

The chain is built from TRBV12-3 or TRBV12-4 and TRBJ2-2; D remains unclear. CDR3 length: 13 amino acids. With 2 bases removed from V and 7 bases from J, the gap between germline ends came to 8 bases. CDR3 DNA sequence: TGTGCCAGCAGTTTAAAAGCTGGCGGGGAGCTGTTTTTT. Protein product: CASSLKAGGELFF.

This clonotype was recorded at least ten times. V usage is TRBV12-3 or TRBV12-4 and J usage is TRBJ2-2, with a weak D call TRBD2 (5 bases). The CDR3 length is 13 residues. V was shortened by 5 bases and J by 7 bases, with 11 bases between the two germline ends. The CDR3 region has the DNA TGTGCCAGCAGTCCCGATGGAGGCGGGGAGCTGTTTTTT. Its protein product is CASSPDGGGELFF.

This rearrangement joins TRBV5-6 to TRBJ2-7, with a tentative D call TRBD1 (5 bases). The CDR3 contains 16 residues. V gave up 6 bases and J gave up 0 bases, with 19 bases separating them. Looked up from germline, CDR1 is SGHDT and CDR2 is YYEEEE. CDR3 amino acids: CASNSRGDSDSYEQYF. The CDR3 region has the DNA TGTGCCAGCAACTCTCGTGGTGACAGTGACTCCTACGAGCAGTACTTC.

This clonotype has a handful of counts. The chain is built from TRBV7-9 and TRBJ2-1, with 8 bases matching TRBD1. The CDR3 sequence is 15 residues long. V shed 2 bases, J shed 5 bases, and the junction held 5 bases outside the gene matches. The germline CDR1 and CDR2 sequences are SEHNR and FQNEAQ (reference sequence). CDR3 protein: CASSLQGATHNEQFF. The CDR3 region has the DNA TGTGCCAGCAGCTTACAGGGGGCTACCCACAATGAGCAGTTCTTC.

The V call is TRBV4-1, the J call TRBJ2-1; D is undetermined. The CDR3 contains 16 residues. Germline V gene lookup returns CDR1 MGHRA and CDR2 YSYEKL. The V gene lost 0 bases and the J gene lost 3 bases, with 12 bases spanning the gap. The CDR3 bases are TGCGCCAGCAGCCAAGATTGGCAGCTCATCTACAATGAGCAGTTCTTC. This codes for CASSQDWQLIYNEQFF.

Turning to this clonotype: It may be a read error: a sequence one base away is much more abundant. The chain employs TRBV5-1 and TRBJ2-7; the match to TRBD2 covers 11 bases. The germline V gene encodes CDR1 SGHRS and CDR2 YFSETQ. Germline trimming cut 4 bases from V and 3 bases from J; bases unmatched to any gene: 9. This CDR3 is built from 16 residues. The CDR3 sequence: CASSVDSGLAVYEQYF. The CDR3 nucleotides are TGCGCCAGCAGCGTGGATTCGGGACTAGCGGTCTACGAGCAGTACTTC.

This clonotype was detected only a few times. This chain links TRBV5-6 with TRBJ2-3; D tentatively reads TRBD1 or TRBD2 (5 bases each). The CDR3 consists of 15 residues. The ends were cut back, 2 bases at V and 5 bases at J, with 15 bases in the middle. Germline lookup yields CDR1 SGHDT and CDR2 YYEEEE. The CDR3 loop is CASSFPYGAEDTQYF. DNA of the CDR3: TGTGCCAGCAGCTTCCCGTACGGGGCGGAAGATACGCAGTATTTT.

There are a few counts of this clonotype. The chain uses TRBV5-1 and TRBJ2-7; 10 bases map to TRBD2. Germline CDR1 is SGHRS and CDR2 is YFSETQ. CDR3 length: 18 amino acids. V lost 1 base, J lost 0 bases, and 10 bases stayed unmatched. The DNA of the CDR3 is TGCGCCAGCAGCTTGTCCGGACTAGCGGAAACAAGCTCCTACGAGCAGTACTTC. Its translation is CASSLSGLAETSSYEQYF.

This clonotype was counted many times. The chain has TRBV12-3 or TRBV12-4 and TRBJ2-4; TRBD2 aligns across 13 bases. With V trimmed by 8 bases and J by 3 bases, 4 bases remained unmatched. The CDR3 consists of 15 residues. The CDR3 nucleotides are TGTGCCAGCGGGCGGACTAGCGGGAGCAAAAACATTCAGTACTTC. Protein: CASGRTSGSKNIQYF.

Many counts were recorded for this clonotype. This rearrangement joins TRBV6-2 or TRBV6-3 to TRBJ1-5; no reliable D call. CDR3 length equals 14 residues. V shed 3 bases and J shed 3 bases, with 9 bases lying between them. The V gene's germline CDR1 is MNHEY and CDR2 SVGEGT. The CDR3 DNA sequence: TGTGCCAGCAGTTATCATGCCAACAATCAGCCCCAGCATTTT. Translation: CASSYHANNQPQHF.

The chain has TRBV5-1 and TRBJ2-5; D gene ambiguous. Germline-derived CDR1 and CDR2 are SGHRS and YFSETQ. V was trimmed by 4 bases and J by 1 base, leaving 20 bases between them. The length of the CDR3 is 17 residues. CDR3 amino acids: CASSPNRSGLTQETQYF. The CDR3 DNA sequence: TGCGCCAGCAGCCCGAACCGTTCCGGTCTCACCCAAGAGACCCAGTACTTC. Together with reference TRBV5-1 and TRBJ2-5, the CDR3 gives the full variable domain: KAGVTQTPRYLIKTRGQQVTLSCSPISGHRSVSWYQQTPGQGLQFLFEYFSETQRNKGNFPGRFSGRQFSNSRSEMNVSTLELGDSALYLCASSPNRSGLTQETQYFGPGTRLLVL.

This chain connects TRBV6-2 or TRBV6-3 to TRBJ1-3, with D possibly TRBD1 on 5 matching bases. CDR1 and CDR2 from the germline V gene are MNHEY and SVGEGT. V was shortened by 8 bases and J by 4 bases, with 15 bases between the two germline ends. The CDR3 covers 14 residues. CDR3 protein: CASLAGGAGNTIYF. DNA for the CDR3: TGTGCCAGCCTCGCCGGGGGTGCAGGAAACACCATATATTTT.

The J gene is TRBJ2-2, the V gene TRBV6-2 or TRBV6-3, with TRBD2 identical over 10 bases. Germline values: CDR1 MNHEY, CDR2 SVGEGT. Trimming took 7 bases from V and 2 from J; bases not matched to a gene: 16. The CDR3 has 19 amino acids. DNA of the CDR3: TGTGCCAGCAAACCCCAGTTCGGGCTAGCGGGAGAAAACACCGGGGAGCTGTTTTTT. The encoded protein is CASKPQFGLAGENTGELFF.

This clonotype has at least ten counts. The V and J genes are TRBV25-1 and TRBJ2-6, with no clear D. This CDR3 comprises 13 residues. Trimming pared 6 bases from V and 0 bases from J, leaving 3 bases between. CDR1 and CDR2 from the germline V gene are MGHDK and SYGVNS. The chain's CDR3 is CASSHSGANVLTF. The CDR3 DNA reads TGTGCCAGCAGCCACTCTGGGGCCAACGTCCTGACTTTC. The full variable domain, in which reference TRBV25-1 and TRBJ2-6 provide the parts outside the CDR3, is EADIYQTPRYLVIGTGKKITLECSQTMGHDKMYWYQQDPGMELHLIHYSYGVNSTEKGDLSSESTVSRIRTEHFPLTLESARPSHTSQYLCASSHSGANVLTFGAGSRLTVL.

The chain combines TRBV7-2 with TRBJ2-7, with TRBD1 identical over 8 bases. The CDR3 loop spans 15 amino acids. CDR1 is SGHTA and CDR2 is FQGNSA in the germline V gene. V gave up 5 bases and J gave up 7 bases; unmatched junction bases: 13. In nucleotides, the CDR3 is TGTGCCAGCAGCCCCGCTTGGCAGGGGGCCCGAGAGCAGTACTTC. It encodes CASSPAWQGAREQYF.

This clonotype has just a few counts. The chain joins TRBV4-1 to TRBJ2-3; D is unclear. The CDR3 loop spans 15 amino acids. Trimming took off 0 bases at V and 1 base at J, with 8 bases between the two ends. CDR1 is MGHRA and CDR2 is YSYEKL in the germline V gene. The CDR3 reads CASSQEYPGTDTQYF. The CDR3 nucleotides are TGCGCCAGCAGCCAAGAGTATCCTGGCACAGATACGCAGTATTTT.

This chain joins TRBV3-1 and TRBJ2-7; 13 bases fit TRBD2. The trim removed 7 bases at V and 2 bases at J, leaving 5 bases unmatched. Per germline, CDR1 LGHDT and CDR2 YNNKEL (reference sequence). The CDR3 is 15 residues long. The CDR3 DNA follows: TGTGCCAGCACCCGTGGACTAGCGGGGGCCTACGAGCAGTACTTC. This translates into CASTRGLAGAYEQYF.

Only a few counts were recorded for this clonotype. This rearrangement joins TRBV5-5 to TRBJ2-1; weak D call: TRBD1 (6 bases). From germline, CDR1 is SGHKS and CDR2 YYEKEE (reference sequence). The V and J ends lost 4 bases and 10 bases respectively, with 21 bases between them. The CDR3 consists of 15 residues. The CDR3 is CASSLDRRITREQFF. As DNA, the CDR3 is TGTGCCAGCAGCCTAGACAGGCGTATTACTCGGGAGCAGTTCTTC.

In its sample, this clonotype was seen many times. The rearrangement uses TRBV5-1 and TRBJ2-3, with D uncertain. The CDR3 covers 13 residues. V was cut by 5 bases and J by 6 bases, with 13 bases left in between. The germline V gene encodes CDR1 SGHRS and CDR2 YFSETQ. The CDR3 sequence is CASRFAARDTQYF. The CDR3 coding sequence is TGCGCCAGCAGGTTTGCGGCTCGCGATACGCAGTATTTT.

The chain links TRBV4-3 to TRBJ1-1; 10 positions match TRBD1. The CDR3 sequence is 17 residues long. V lost 1 base, J lost 0 bases, and 5 bases stayed unmatched. Germline V gene sequence: CDR1 LGHNA, CDR2 YSLEER. The CDR3 protein is CASSQVPGQGMNTEAFF. The CDR3 DNA sequence: TGCGCCAGCAGCCAAGTCCCGGGACAGGGGATGAACACTGAAGCTTTCTTT.